These T cell receptor beta chains were read from a single sample in a study of blood T cell repertoires in COVID-19. TCRdb keeps only in-frame clones here, not all; method: immunoSEQ multiplex PCR. The sample shows about 430,000 clones, 80% to 90% of them seen only once. The sample was PBMCs or T cells enriched from blood (not recorded which). The receptors stem from a young man who had recovered from COVID-19. The CDR3 runs from the conserved cysteine through the conserved F or W. Fields, in order: V gene, CDR3 length, J gene, clone size, D gene, CDR3 DNA, CDR3 protein. The D gene is left open where the match is weak. A clone size is listed for some rows: how often the clone was seen (once, few, many), or a class if it is expanded.

v_call: TRBV3-1/TRBV3-2; cdr3_length: 14; j_call: TRBJ1-1; clone_size: NA; d_call: NA; cdr3_nt: TGTGCCAGCAGCCAAGATATCTCCAACACTGAAGCTTTCTTT; cdr3_aa: CASSQDISNTEAFF
v_call: TRBV11-2; cdr3_length: 16; j_call: TRBJ2-1; clone_size: NA; d_call: TRBD2; cdr3_nt: TGTGCCAGCAGCTTACATGTAGCGGGAGCTTCCAATGAGCAGTTCTTC; cdr3_aa: CASSLHVAGASNEQFF
v_call: TRBV6-5; cdr3_length: 13; j_call: TRBJ2-1; clone_size: NA; d_call: TRBD2; cdr3_nt: TGTGCCAGCAGTCCCCTAGCGGGGCATGAGCAGTTCTTC; cdr3_aa: CASSPLAGHEQFF
v_call: TRBV27; cdr3_length: 15; j_call: TRBJ1-5; clone_size: NA; d_call: NA; cdr3_nt: TGTGCCAGCAGTCCCCGCTCAGGGGTAAATCAGCCCCAGCATTTT; cdr3_aa: CASSPRSGVNQPQHF
v_call: TRBV6-5; cdr3_length: 15; j_call: TRBJ1-5; clone_size: NA; d_call: NA; cdr3_nt: TGTGCCAGCAGGATAACTATCAGTAGCAATCAGCCCCAGCATTTT; cdr3_aa: CASRITISSNQPQHF
v_call: TRBV10-3; cdr3_length: 13; j_call: TRBJ2-5; clone_size: NA; d_call: TRBD2; cdr3_nt: TGTGCCGTTCGGACTAGCGACCAAGAGACCCAGTACTTC; cdr3_aa: CAVRTSDQETQYF
v_call: TRBV19; cdr3_length: 13; j_call: TRBJ1-2; clone_size: once; d_call: NA; cdr3_nt: TGTGCCAGTGCGTCAGGGATGGGCTATGGCTACACCTTC; cdr3_aa: CASASGMGYGYTF
v_call: TRBV2; cdr3_length: 15; j_call: TRBJ2-2; clone_size: NA; d_call: NA; cdr3_nt: TGTGCCAGCAGTGAACAACTACAGAACACCGGGGAGCTGTTTTTT; cdr3_aa: CASSEQLQNTGELFF
v_call: TRBV28; cdr3_length: 14; j_call: TRBJ2-7; clone_size: NA; d_call: NA; cdr3_nt: TGTGCCAGCACCCTCAGGCTTAGCTCCTACGAGCAGTACTTC; cdr3_aa: CASTLRLSSYEQYF
v_call: TRBV29-1; cdr3_length: 14; j_call: TRBJ2-1; clone_size: NA; d_call: TRBD2; cdr3_nt: TGCAGCGTTGTCTACGGGACTACGTACAATGAGCAGTTCTTC; cdr3_aa: CSVVYGTTYNEQFF
v_call: TRBV2; cdr3_length: 12; j_call: TRBJ2-7; clone_size: NA; d_call: TRBD1; cdr3_nt: TGTGCCAGCAGCGGGGACAGGCGTGGGCAGTACTTC; cdr3_aa: CASSGDRRGQYF
v_call: TRBV21-1; cdr3_length: 15; j_call: TRBJ2-3; clone_size: NA; d_call: NA; cdr3_nt: TGTGCCAGCAGCGCTACTAGCGGGAGACGGGATACGCAGTATTTT; cdr3_aa: CASSATSGRRDTQYF
v_call: TRBV3-1/TRBV3-2; cdr3_length: 15; j_call: TRBJ2-1; clone_size: few; d_call: NA; cdr3_nt: TGTGCCAGCAGCCTCATAGGGGGAGGGAACAATGAGCAGTTCTTC; cdr3_aa: CASSLIGGGNNEQFF
v_call: TRBV19; cdr3_length: 13; j_call: TRBJ2-5; clone_size: once; d_call: NA; cdr3_nt: TGTGCCAGTAGTGCTACAGGGACGGCGACCCAGTACTTC; cdr3_aa: CASSATGTATQYF
v_call: TRBV9; cdr3_length: 15; j_call: TRBJ1-2; clone_size: NA; d_call: NA; cdr3_nt: TGTGCCAGCAGCGTAGTCCCACTAGAGGCCATGGGCTACACCTTC; cdr3_aa: CASSVVPLEAMGYTF